The rows below give T cell receptor beta chains drawn from one sample of a study of cytomegalovirus exposure and HLA in healthy donors. Some clones are missing from TCRdb's copy, which holds only in-frame ones; the method was immunoSEQ multiplex PCR. The sample contains more than 150,000 clones, around 80% of which appear only once. The sequencing sample was made of PBMCs. The receptors here all came from a woman in her forties in good health and CMV-seropositive. The CDR3 runs from the conserved cysteine through the conserved F or W. Each record gives: clone size, V gene, J gene, D gene, CDR3 protein, CDR3 DNA. A D gene is named only where the DNA matches it firmly. Some rows have no size entry. The others give once, few or many, or a class for an expanded clone.

few	TRBV6-5	TRBJ1-4	.	CASSRGLDEKLFF	TGTGCCAGCAGCCGCGGACTCGATGAAAAACTGTTTTTT
.	TRBV5-6	TRBJ1-1	TRBD1	CASSLAGTGQAFF	TGTGCCAGCAGCTTGGCCGGGACAGGCCAAGCTTTCTTT
.	TRBV7-2	TRBJ2-5	TRBD2	CASSPSGGVFKETQYF	TGTGCCAGCAGCCCCTCGGGGGGAGTTTTCAAAGAGACCCAGTACTTC
.	TRBV7-7	TRBJ2-5	.	CASSRAETRETQYF	TGTGCCAGCAGCCGCGCCGAGACAAGGGAGACCCAGTACTTC
few	TRBV5-4	TRBJ1-3	.	CASSRGGVPSGNTIYF	TGTGCCAGCAGTCGTGGAGGAGTCCCCTCTGGAAACACCATATATTTT
.	TRBV9	TRBJ2-2	TRBD2	CASSVASLAGAGELFF	TGTGCCAGCAGCGTAGCTTCCCTAGCGGGGGCCGGGGAGCTGTTTTTT
.	TRBV11-2	TRBJ1-2	TRBD1	CASTPQGMGGYTF	TGTGCCAGCACCCCACAGGGGATGGGCGGCTACACCTTC
.	TRBV19	TRBJ1-6	TRBD1	CASQARDRDNSPLHF	TGTGCCAGTCAGGCAAGGGACAGAGATAATTCACCCCTCCACTTT
.	TRBV7-9	TRBJ2-7	.	CASSDRGSYEQYF	TGTGCCAGCAGCGACCGAGGCTCCTACGAGCAGTACTTC
.	TRBV19	TRBJ1-3	.	CASSIDVSGNTIYF	TGTGCCAGTAGTATAGACGTCTCTGGAAACACCATATATTTT
.	TRBV7-3	TRBJ2-3	.	CASSLSRATDTQYF	TGTGCCAGCAGCTTAAGCAGGGCCACAGATACGCAGTATTTT
.	TRBV5-1	TRBJ2-1	.	CASSLAGRGPGDEQFF	TGCGCCAGCAGCTTGGCCGGACGGGGTCCCGGTGATGAGCAGTTCTTC
few	TRBV5-5	TRBJ1-1	.	CASSGGRRENTEAFF	TGTGCCAGCAGCGGCGGACGGAGGGAGAACACTGAAGCTTTCTTT
.	TRBV6-1	TRBJ1-1	.	CASRVKEAFF	TGTGCCAGCAGGGTAAAAGAGGCTTTCTTT
.	TRBV7-9	TRBJ1-2	TRBD1	CASSLGDRVVYGYTF	TGTGCCAGCAGCTTAGGGGACAGGGTCGTCTATGGCTACACCTTC